This T cell receptor beta chain was recovered during a study of OX40 agonist ivuxolimab in advanced cancers. About the study: The group had a mean age of around 64 years, ranged from roughly 23 to 79, and was around 86% male.

TCRdb's copy holds only in-frame clones and misses some; the assay was immunoSEQ multiplex PCR. The sample lists around 77,000 clones; just under 90% were seen once. Trimming pared 2 bases from V and 6 bases from J, leaving 13 bases between. The CDR3 totals 14 residues. Germline CDR1 is KGHSH and CDR2 is LQKENI. Sequences were derived from CD4+ or CD8+ T cells sorted from blood, sampled in a trial of the OX40 agonist ivuxolimab. This receptor was obtained from an adult with an advanced solid tumor such as melanoma, head and neck, liver or kidney cancer. The chain couples TRBV18 to TRBJ1-1, with D unresolved. The CDR3 nucleotides are TGTGCCAGCTCACCAACTCTCCCATCCGCTGAAGCTTTCTTT. As protein: CASSPTLPSAEAFF.